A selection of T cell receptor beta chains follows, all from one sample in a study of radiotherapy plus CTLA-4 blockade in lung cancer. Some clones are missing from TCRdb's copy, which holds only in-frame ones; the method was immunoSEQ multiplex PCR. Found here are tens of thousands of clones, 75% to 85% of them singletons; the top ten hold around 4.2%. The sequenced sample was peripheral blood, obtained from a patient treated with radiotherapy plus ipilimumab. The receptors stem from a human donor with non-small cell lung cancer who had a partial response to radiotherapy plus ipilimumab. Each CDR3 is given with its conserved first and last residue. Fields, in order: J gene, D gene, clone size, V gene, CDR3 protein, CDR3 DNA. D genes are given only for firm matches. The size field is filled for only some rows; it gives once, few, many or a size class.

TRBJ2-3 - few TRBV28 CASSLSRNGVDTQYF TGTGCCAGCAGTTTATCTAGGAACGGGGTAGATACGCAGTATTTT
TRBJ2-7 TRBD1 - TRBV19 CASSIKGDRSSYEQYF TGTGCCAGTAGTATTAAAGGGGACAGAAGTTCCTACGAGCAGTACTTC
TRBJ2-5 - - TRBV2 CASSIQETQYF TGTGCCAGCAGCATTCAAGAGACCCAGTACTTC
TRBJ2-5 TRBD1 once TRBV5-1 CASSLEVPGQGETQYF TGCGCCAGCAGCTTGGAGGTCCCGGGACAGGGAGAGACCCAGTACTTC
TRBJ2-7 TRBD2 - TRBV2 CASTMGLPSPEQYF TGTGCCAGCACCATGGGACTACCGAGTCCCGAGCAGTACTTC
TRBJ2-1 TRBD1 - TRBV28 CASSFEGASYNEQFF TGTGCCAGCAGTTTTGAGGGGGCTTCCTACAATGAGCAGTTCTTC
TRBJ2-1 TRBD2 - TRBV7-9 CASSPLAGSYNEQFF TGTGCCAGCAGCCCACTAGCGGGGTCCTACAATGAGCAGTTCTTC
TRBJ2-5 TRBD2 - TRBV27 CASRLWASGGKETQYF TGTGCCAGCAGGCTCTGGGCTAGCGGGGGGAAGGAGACCCAGTACTTC
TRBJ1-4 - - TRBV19 CASSNLQLNEKLFF TGTGCCAGTAGTAATCTACAGCTTAATGAAAAACTGTTTTTT
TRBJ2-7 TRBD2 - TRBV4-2 CASSQVLAGGPEF TGTGCCAGCAGCCAAGTGCTAGCGGGGGGTCCTGAATTC
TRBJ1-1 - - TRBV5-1 CASSLETNTEAFF TGCGCCAGCAGCTTGGAGACAAACACTGAAGCTTTCTTT
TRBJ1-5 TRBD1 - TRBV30 CAWSVNRGSTNQPQHF TGTGCCTGGAGTGTAAACAGGGGATCCACCAATCAGCCCCAGCATTTT
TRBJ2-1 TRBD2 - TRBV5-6 CASRYPSGGPGNEQFF TGTGCCAGCAGATACCCTAGCGGGGGCCCGGGGAATGAGCAGTTCTTC
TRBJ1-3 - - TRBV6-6 CASDDRQGTSGNTIYF TGTGCCAGCGACGACAGGCAGGGGACCTCTGGAAACACCATATATTTT
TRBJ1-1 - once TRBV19 CASNRGTEAFF TGTGCCAGTAACCGGGGGACTGAAGCTTTCTTT
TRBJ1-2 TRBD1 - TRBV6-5 CASSYSETGYGYTF TGTGCCAGCAGTTACTCGGAGACAGGGTATGGCTACACCTTC
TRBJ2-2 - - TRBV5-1 CASAPGNPNTGELFF TGCGCCAGCGCCCCAGGGAATCCGAACACCGGGGAGCTGTTTTTT
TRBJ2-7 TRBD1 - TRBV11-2 CASSLSGRGYEQYF TGTGCCAGCAGCTTATCGGGCAGGGGGTACGAGCAGTACTTC
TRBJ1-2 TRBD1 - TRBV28 CASSRDRGLGYTF TGTGCCAGCAGCCGGGACAGGGGACTCGGCTACACCTTC
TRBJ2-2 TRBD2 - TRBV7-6 CASSLVASGNPTGELFF TGTGCCAGCAGCTTAGTAGCTAGCGGAAACCCCACCGGGGAGCTGTTTTTT
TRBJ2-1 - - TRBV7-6 CASIQGRGEQFF TGTGCCAGCATCCAGGGCCGCGGTGAGCAGTTCTTC
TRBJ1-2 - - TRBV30 CAWRRSDSYYGYTF TGTGCCTGGAGAAGAAGTGACAGCTACTATGGCTACACCTTC